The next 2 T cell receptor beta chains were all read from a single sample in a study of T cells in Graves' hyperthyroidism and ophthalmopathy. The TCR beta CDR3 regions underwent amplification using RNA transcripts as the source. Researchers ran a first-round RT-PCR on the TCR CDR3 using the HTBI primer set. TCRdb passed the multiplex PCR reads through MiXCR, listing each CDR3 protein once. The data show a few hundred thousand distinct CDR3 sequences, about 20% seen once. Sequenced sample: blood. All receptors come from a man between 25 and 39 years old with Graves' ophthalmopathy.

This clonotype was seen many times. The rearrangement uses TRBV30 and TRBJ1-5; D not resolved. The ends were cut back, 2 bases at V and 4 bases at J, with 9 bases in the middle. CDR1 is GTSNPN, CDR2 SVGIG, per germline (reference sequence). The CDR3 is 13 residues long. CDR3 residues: CAWSQAGNQPQHF. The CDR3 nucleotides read TGTGCCTGGAGTCAGGCTGGGAATCAGCCCCAGCATTTT.

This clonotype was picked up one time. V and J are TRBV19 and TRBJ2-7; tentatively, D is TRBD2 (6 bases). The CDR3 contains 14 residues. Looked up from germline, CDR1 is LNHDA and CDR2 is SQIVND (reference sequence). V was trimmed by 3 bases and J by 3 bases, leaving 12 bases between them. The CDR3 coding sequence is TGTGCCAGTAGTATTGTTGGCGGGGACTACGAGCAGTACTTC. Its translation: CASSIVGGDYEQYF.